These 26 T cell receptor delta chains share one sample of origin, sequenced in a study of γδ T cells in repeated Plasmodium falciparum infection. TCRdb re-called the multiplex PCR reads through CATT. This sample has roughly 48,000 delta-chain clones, with about 1.5% found just once. Bulk repertoires came from Vgamma9/Vdelta2+ or Vdelta2-negative gammadelta T cells flow-sorted from PBMC. Sequencing was done on a sample of gamma-delta T cells from blood. The receptors derive from a pool of human donors (malaria-infected and uninfected, not separated).

This clone was seen repeatedly, ten times or more. This clone may be a read error of a much larger clone one base away. V and J are TRDV1 and TRDJ1; 13 positions match TRDD3. CDR1 is TSWWSYY and CDR2 is QGS in the germline V gene. The CDR3 runs to 24 residues. Unmatched junction bases numbered 23, after V lost 1 base and J lost 0 bases. The CDR3 spells CALGEHRYGLLGDTPILYTDKLIF. CDR3 sequence (DNA): TGTGCTCTTGGGGAACATCGTTATGGGCTACTGGGGGATACGCCAATCCTATACACCGATAAACTCATCTTT.

A word on this clone: The TCRdb protein comes from a much larger clone and disagrees with this DNA's translation at residue 2, likely due to a read error; the protein given here is derived from the DNA. The gene calls are TRDV1 and TRDJ1; weak D call: TRDD3 (7 bases). The J gene, missing from TCRdb, was assigned here through DNA to germline matching. The V gene's germline CDR1 is TSWWSYY and CDR2 QGS. The CDR3 sequence is 17 residues long. The CDR3 here is CSLGVLRGILYTDKLIF. Written as DNA, the CDR3 is TGTTCTCTTGGGGTCCTACGTGGGATACTTTACACCGATAAACTCATCTTT.

This clone was counted many times. In DNA form, the CDR3 reads TGTGCTCTTGGGGTCCCGCCCCGGATAGCAGCACAACTCTTCTTT. Translated, it gives CALGVPPRIAAQLFF. V gene TRDV1 combines with J gene TRDJ2, with D perhaps TRDD3 (5 bases). Germline V gives CDR1 TSWWSYY, CDR2 QGS. This CDR3 has 15 amino acids. Trimming pared 4 bases from V and 6 bases from J, leaving 15 bases between.

As concerns this clone: The TCRdb protein, from a much larger clone, departs from this DNA's translation at residue 4, likely by read error; the protein shown derives from the DNA. This chain connects TRDV1 to TRDJ1; 10 bases fit TRDD3. The CDR3 contains 23 residues. CDR1 TSWWSYY and CDR2 QGS come from the germline V gene. The CDR3 DNA sequence: TGTGCTCTTAGGGAACGGTATCCTACAGGAGGGTGGGGGATACCCCCCTACACCGATAAACTCATCTTT. Encoded protein: CALRERYPTGGWGIPPYTDKLIF.

Details on this clone: A single base is all that separates this from a far larger clone, so a read error is likely. This specimen includes other DNA sequences encoding the same CDR3. This chain links TRDV1 with TRDJ1, with 13 bases aligning to TRDD3. The J gene, left out of TCRdb, was set here by checking the DNA against germline. The germline gives CDR1 TSWWSYY, CDR2 QGS. This CDR3 spans 24 amino acids. CDR3 in DNA: TGTGCTCTTGGGGAACCTCGTTATGGGCTACTGGGGGATACGCCAATCCTATACACTGATAAACTCATCTTT. The encoded protein is CALGEPRYGLLGDTPILYTDKLIF.

This clone was seen a handful of times. TCRdb's protein for this DNA is that of a much larger clone and differs from the translation at residue 19, likely a read error; the protein shown is the DNA translation. The CDR3 DNA reads as TGTGCTCTTGGGGCCCGCCTTCCTACCAATAAACTGGGGGATACGGAGGTCAGAGCCGATAACCTCATCTTT. Translating it yields CALGARLPTNKLGDTEVRADNLIF. The chain carries TRDV1 and TRDJ1, with TRDD3 matching 13 bases. CDR3 size: 24 residues. Germline CDR1 is TSWWSYY and CDR2 is QGS.

Concerning this clone itself: A far larger clone is only one base removed, so a read error is likely. The identical CDR3 is also encoded by other nucleotide sequences in the sample. This rearrangement joins TRDV2 to TRDJ1; TRDD3 matches 8 bases. TCRdb records no J gene; here it was assigned by comparing the DNA to germline. The V segment lost 1 base and the J segment 0 bases; nucleotides outside the gene matches: 9. CDR3 length equals 17 residues. From germline, CDR1 is GEAIGNYY and CDR2 EKD. CDR3 region: CACDTVSGIRNTDKLIF. CDR3 DNA sequence: TGTGCCTGTGACACTGTCTCCGGGATACGAAACACCGATAAACTCATCTTT.

This clone was seen at least ten times. Distinct nucleotide sequences in the sample also encode this CDR3. The V and J genes are TRDV2 and TRDJ1; TRDD3 is a possible D gene (5 bases). Trimming pared 0 bases from V and 0 bases from J, leaving 16 bases between. The germline CDR1 and CDR2 sequences are GEAIGNYY and EKD. The length of the CDR3 is 17 residues. In DNA, the CDR3 is TGTGCCTGTGACACCGTTGCGGGGGGGCCCTACACCGATAAACTCATCTTT. This gives the protein CACDTVAGGPYTDKLIF.

This clone was seen a handful of times. This DNA translates differently at residue 12 from the TCRdb protein, which is that of a much larger clone; a read error is likely, and the protein shown is the DNA's own translation. This rearrangement joins TRDV1 to TRDJ1, with TRDD3 matching 7 bases. Matching the DNA to germline supplied the J gene, which TCRdb does not give. This CDR3 contains 19 residues. V lost 2 bases to trimming and J lost 0 bases; unmatched junction nucleotides: 15. CDR1 is TSWWSYY, CDR2 QGS, per germline. The CDR3 region is CALGESTQYWGAYTDKLIF. The CDR3 DNA sequence: TGTGCTCTTGGGGAATCTACGCAGTACTGGGGAGCGTACACCGATAAACTCATCTTT.

This clone was detected a few times. A read error likely explains why the TCRdb protein, taken from a much larger clone, differs from this DNA's translation at residue 20; the protein shown is translated from the DNA. For the V gene the call is TRDV1; the J gene has no call; the table assigns TRDD3, which was not confirmed against the DNA. The CDR3 sequence is 21 residues long. Germline V lookup: CDR1 TSWWSYY, CDR2 QGS. CDR3: CALGERPQKRDYALSTDKLTF. Written as DNA, the CDR3 is TGTGCTCTTGGGGAACGTCCCCAGAAGCGGGATTATGCCCTTTCTACCGATAAACTCACCTTT.

This clone was found many times. An end of the junction differs from the germline gene, which may be a read error. This CDR3 is also generated by other DNA sequences in the sample. The chain has TRDV1 and TRDJ1, with TRDD3 identical over 8 bases. This CDR3 region has 19 residues. Germline lookup yields CDR1 TSWWSYY and CDR2 QGS. For the CDR3, the DNA is TGTGCCCTTGGCCCGAGGGTCCTACAGGCGGGATACGGGACCGATAAACTCATCTTT. This gives the protein CALGPRVLQAGYGTDKLIF.

This clone was counted only a few times. The protein given by TCRdb reflects a much larger clone and differs at residue 5 from this DNA's translation, likely from a read error; the protein shown is the DNA's translation. The chain is built from TRDV1 and TRDJ1, with TRDD3 matching over 11 bases. The J gene, not given by TCRdb, was assigned here from a germline match of the nucleotide sequence. Germline CDR1 is TSWWSYY and CDR2 is QGS. Losses at the gene ends were 4 bases for V and 8 bases for J; bases not matched to a gene: 30. This CDR3 spans 22 amino acids. CDR3: CALGGRGTGGYGSNGCPMKLIF. In DNA form, the CDR3 reads TGTGCTCTTGGGGGACGTGGTACTGGGGGATATGGGTCGAATGGTTGTCCGATGAAACTCATCTTT.

In regard to this clone: A far larger clone is one nucleotide away, so this likely arose from a read error. Within the sample, other DNA sequences also encode this same CDR3. The chain couples TRAV29/DV5 to TRDJ1, with TRDD3 identical over 10 bases. TCRdb leaves out the J gene; it was filled in here by matching the DNA to germline. V lost 3 bases and J lost 7; bases outside the gene matches: 18. This CDR3 spans 17 amino acids. CDR1 and CDR2 from the germline V gene are NSMFDY and ISSIKDK. Here the CDR3 reads CAATLRIGGYARFKLIF. CDR3 coding DNA: TGTGCAGCAACACTTCGTATAGGGGGATACGCGCGGTTTAAACTCATCTTT.

This clone came up many times. The likely explanation is a read error, given a far larger clone one base away. At the DNA level, this CDR3 is encoded by other sequences in the same sample as well. V is TRDV1 and J is TRDJ1, with a possible D match to TRDD2 (5 bases). In germline, CDR1 is TSWWSYY, CDR2 QGS. CDR3 length equals 21 residues. The CDR3 loop reads CALGELLFAYVVPQYTDKLIF. The CDR3 DNA reads TGTGCTCTTGGGGAACTACTATTCGCCTACGTTGTTCCGCAGTACACAGATAAACTCATCTTT.

As regards this clone: TCRdb's listed protein matches a much larger clone and diverges from this DNA's translation at residue 7, likely through a read error; the protein shown comes from the DNA. This chain uses TRDV1 with TRDJ1; 11 bases are a match to TRDD3. The J gene is absent in TCRdb and was assigned here via DNA matching to germline. The CDR3 sequence is 29 residues long. CDR1 is TSWWSYY and CDR2 is QGS in the germline V gene. With V trimmed by 3 bases and J by 0 bases, 42 bases remained unmatched. The CDR3 loop reads CALGDPVILISKMGDTRRRRGQYTDKLIF. The CDR3 DNA reads as TGTGCTCTTGGGGATCCCGTAATTCTAATATCGAAAATGGGGGATACGCGGCGGAGAAGGGGGCAGTACACCGATAAACTCATCTTT.

This clone has a count of ten or more. The J gene is TRDJ1, the V gene TRDV2, with TRDD3 matching 9 bases. The J gene comes from matching the DNA to germline here; TCRdb lacks it. The CDR3 loop spans 20 amino acids. Germline V CDR1 and CDR2: GEAIGNYY, EKD. Unmatched junction bases numbered 19, after V lost 3 bases and J lost 0 bases. The CDR3 DNA reads as TGTGCCTGTGACCCCATCCCATCCACGGGGGATACCCGGTACACCGATAAACTCATCTTT. This sequence encodes CACDPIPSTGDTRYTDKLIF.

This clone came up many times. The rearrangement links TRDV1 to TRDJ2, with 7 nucleotides matching TRDD3. The CDR3 covers 16 residues. Germline-derived CDR1 and CDR2 are TSWWSYY and QGS. The trim removed 7 bases at V and 6 bases at J, leaving 14 bases unmatched. The CDR3 region is CALEPLRDTGAAQLFF. The CDR3 DNA is TGTGCTCTTGAACCCCTGCGGGATACCGGAGCAGCACAACTCTTCTTT.

This clone was found a few times. The TCRdb protein, from a much larger clone, departs from this DNA's translation at residue 6, likely by read error; the protein shown derives from the DNA. Within the sample, other DNA sequences also encode this same CDR3. The J gene is TRDJ1, the V gene TRDV2; 7 bases agree with TRDD3. The CDR3 is 15 amino acids. Trimming removed 0 bases from V and 0 bases from J; junction bases left unmatched: 3. Per germline, CDR1 GEAIGNYY and CDR2 EKD. The CDR3 region is CACDTIGGYTDKLIF. The CDR3 nucleotides are TGTGCCTGTGACACCATAGGGGGATACACCGATAAACTCATCTTT.

The sample holds a few counts of this clone. TCRdb shows a much larger clone's protein in place of this DNA's translation, and the two differ at residue 16, likely through a read error; the protein shown is translated from the DNA. V and J are TRDV1 and TRDJ1; 7 bases match TRDD3. TCRdb lists no J gene, so it was determined here by aligning the DNA to germline. The CDR3 covers 19 residues. Germline V gene data show CDR1 as TSWWSYY and CDR2 as QGS. The CDR3 bases are TGTGCTCTTGGGGTCCATGTAGGGGGTGGGGGACCCGGCAGGGATAGACTCATCTTT. Translation gives CALGVHVGGGGPGRDRLIF.

The table lists this clone with a few counts. The protein TCRdb lists belongs to a much larger clone and differs from this DNA's translation at residue 4, which points to a read error; the protein shown is made from the DNA. This chain links TRDV1 with TRDJ2; D possibly uses TRDD2 or TRDD3 (5 bases each). CDR1 is TSWWSYY and CDR2 is QGS in the germline V gene. The CDR3 sequence is 15 residues long. V was trimmed by 7 bases and J by 10 bases, leaving 22 bases between them. DNA of the CDR3: TGTGCTCTTGAGGTCGTGGGGTTTCCTGCGGGACAACTCTTCTTT. Its protein is CALEVVGFPAGQLFF.

To note about this clone: A clone one base away is much larger, so this may be a read error. This same CDR3 is encoded by further DNA sequences in the sample. This sequence joins TRDV1 and TRDJ1, with 10 nucleotides matching TRDD3. V shed 2 bases and J 1 base; nucleotides not matched to a gene: 10. Germline V gene lookup returns CDR1 TSWWSYY and CDR2 QGS. The CDR3 totals 18 residues. The CDR3 coding sequence is TGTGCTCTTGGGGAAAGGGGCTTCGGGGGATACGCCACCGATAAACTCATCTTT. Its translation is CALGERGFGGYATDKLIF.

This clone was seen more than once but under ten times. The TCRdb record carries a much larger clone's protein, which differs from this DNA's translation at residue 14; a read error is the likely cause, and the protein listed here is the DNA translation. Here the V gene is TRDV3, but the J gene went uncalled; the table calls TRDD3, which could not be checked here. The CDR3 consists of 16 residues. Germline CDR1 is TVYSNPD and CDR2 is GDNSRS (reference sequence). CDR3 in amino acids: CAFIRPCRGYTDKRIF. DNA of the CDR3: TGTGCCTTCATCCGACCCTGTCGGGGTTACACCGATAAACGCATCTTT.

A note on this clone: TCRdb's protein for this DNA is that of a much larger clone and differs from the translation at residue 11, likely a read error; the protein shown is the DNA translation. The J gene is TRDJ1, the V gene TRDV3; D call uncertain. The J gene, missing from TCRdb, was assigned here through DNA to germline matching. Trimming removed 4 bases at V and 6 bases at J, with 24 bases between. The CDR3 has 15 residues. Germline values: CDR1 TVYSNPD, CDR2 GDNSRS (reference sequence). The CDR3 protein is CASTLHFAVTNKLIF. The CDR3 nucleotides read TGTGCCTCAACGCTCCACTTCGCGGTGACCAATAAACTCATCTTT.

About this clone itself: TCRdb's protein for this DNA is that of a much larger clone and differs from the translation at residue 6, likely a read error; the protein shown is the DNA translation. The chain joins TRDV1 to TRDJ1, with unresolved D. Per the germline V gene, CDR1 is TSWWSYY and CDR2 is QGS. The CDR3 spans 14 residues. The V gene lost 5 bases and the J gene lost 8 bases, with 18 bases spanning the gap. DNA for the CDR3: TGTGCTCTTGGGATATGCCCCCCCGGCTCCAAACTCATCTTT. This encodes CALGICPPGSKLIF.

Regarding this clone: A read error may be the cause here, since a much bigger clone is one base away. Other DNA sequences in the same sample also yield this CDR3. The genes are TRDV2 and TRDJ1, with 11 bases matching TRDD3. V lost 0 bases to trimming and J lost 4 bases; unmatched junction nucleotides: 15. Germline V gene data show CDR1 as GEAIGNYY and CDR2 as EKD. This CDR3 has 19 amino acids. CDR3 protein: CACDTVEPVLGDKGDKLIF. The CDR3 bases are TGTGCCTGTGACACCGTTGAGCCGGTACTGGGGGATAAGGGCGATAAACTCATCTTT.

In this sample, this clone turned up a few times. TCRdb has a much larger clone's protein, which differs at residue 14 from the translation of this DNA, likely because of a read error; what is shown is the protein translated from the DNA. The rearrangement joins TRDV1 to TRDJ1, with D perhaps matching TRDD3 (5 bases). The J gene is absent in TCRdb and was assigned here via DNA matching to germline. The CDR3 loop spans 17 amino acids. CDR1 and CDR2 from the germline V gene are TSWWSYY and QGS. CDR3 protein: CALGRYEGLGDTDRLIF. The CDR3 DNA sequence: TGTGCTCTTGGGAGGTACGAGGGGCTGGGAGACACCGATAGACTCATCTTT.